This T cell receptor beta chain was profiled in a study of blood T cells in healthy people across ages. Study observations and caveats: What prevented conclusive comparison of naive and antigen-experienced cells was that PBMCs were unsorted. A roughly linear age-dependent decrease characterized TCR beta diversity per million T cells. The diversity estimates, figures obtained from one million T cells, were considered underestimates.

PBMCs numbering at least 7 million were isolated per sample. With 7 bases clipped from V and 3 bases from J, the junction kept 4 bases outside the gene matches. The CDR3 sequence is 15 residues long. In germline, CDR1 is KGHDR, CDR2 SFDVKD. About this clonotype: The antigen remains unidentified.

Alongside a J-beta primer mix, a sample-barcoded 5' primer served in a second PCR lasting 7 to 11 cycles. MiXCR, applied by TCRdb to the 5' RACE reads, yields one record per CDR3 protein. The profile shows approximately 810,000 distinct CDR3 sequences, more than 25% of them singletons. Sequenced: blood. The chain combines TRBV24-1 with TRBJ2-3, with 12 bases lining up with TRBD2. The source is a woman aged 80 or over in good health. The CDR3, as DNA: TGTGCCACCAGAGCCGGGACTAGCGGGACAGATACGCAGTATTTT. This encodes CATRAGTSGTDTQYF.